The 30 T cell receptor beta chains below all came from one sample that was sequenced in a study of T cell repertoires in aging, cancer and after chemotherapy. TCR beta rearrangements were amplified from peripheral blood genomic DNA. TRB rearrangements spanning V, D and J were amplified using mixed TRB-A/B primers. TCRdb itself ran the multiplex PCR reads through MiXCR, one entry per CDR3 protein. This sample has 4,000 to 6,000 distinct CDR3 sequences, with about 33% found just once. Input material: blood. The receptors come from a human donor with a blood cancer.

This clonotype was picked up a small number of times. The chain uses TRBV12-3 or TRBV12-4 and TRBJ1-2; D is possibly TRBD1 (6 bases). Trimming took off 4 bases at V and 8 bases at J, with 11 bases between the two ends. The CDR3 has 12 residues. CDR3 nucleotide sequence: TGTGCCAGCAGTTCAGGGGCGCGGGGCTACACCTTC. It specifies CASSSGARGYTF.

This chain uses TRBV6-5 with TRBJ1-2, with D perhaps matching TRBD1 (6 bases). CDR1 is MNHEY, CDR2 SVGAGI, per germline. V was cut by 9 bases and J by 8 bases, with 10 bases left in between. The CDR3 has 10 amino acids. In nucleotides, the CDR3 is TGTGCCAGTGCTAGGGGGGGCTACACCTTC. It is translated as CASARGGYTF.

This clonotype rates as medium-sized. This chain uses TRBV6-2 or TRBV6-3 with TRBJ2-3; D unresolved. V lost 6 bases and J lost 7, with 20 bases in between. The CDR3 has 15 amino acids. Germline CDR1 and CDR2: MNHEY and SVGEGT. The CDR3 DNA is TGTGCCAGCAGGAGTCAGGTGGGTGATGGAAATACGCAGTATTTT. Amino acids: CASRSQVGDGNTQYF.

The chain recombines TRBV5-4 with TRBJ1-1, with 9 bases lining up with TRBD1. The V gene end was trimmed by 4 bases and the J gene end by 1 base; junction bases not matched to a gene: 5. CDR3 length: 15 residues. Germline V gives CDR1 SGHNT, CDR2 YYREEE (reference sequence). CDR3: CASSQGDRANTEAFF. In DNA form, the CDR3 reads TGTGCCAGCAGCCAAGGGGACAGGGCGAACACTGAAGCTTTCTTT.

This sequence joins TRBV7-9 and TRBJ2-7, with 8 nucleotides matching TRBD1. Germline lookup yields CDR1 SEHNR and CDR2 FQNEAQ (reference sequence). The CDR3 consists of 15 residues. The trim removed 5 bases at V and 3 bases at J, leaving 9 bases unmatched. The DNA of the CDR3 is TGTGCCAGCAGCGGCCAAGGACAGGGTTACTACGAGCAGTACTTC. It codes for CASSGQGQGYYEQYF.

This clonotype was detected a few times. This chain's CDR3 is CASSPFLNEQFF. Written as DNA, the CDR3 is TGTGCCAGCAGCCCATTCTTAAATGAGCAGTTCTTC. The chain employs TRBV7-6 and TRBJ2-1; D is unresolved. V dropped 5 bases and J dropped 7 bases, with 9 bases sitting between them. CDR1 is SGHVS, CDR2 FNYEAQ, per germline. The CDR3 consists of 12 residues.

V gene TRBV5-1 combines with J gene TRBJ2-5, with D unclear. Germline lookup yields CDR1 SGHRS and CDR2 YFSETQ. V lost 0 bases to trimming and J lost 1 base, with 10 bases between them. The length of the CDR3 is 15 residues. The CDR3 nucleotides are TGCGCCAGCAGCTTGGCTAGACACCTCCAAGAGACCCAGTACTTC. The encoded protein is CASSLARHLQETQYF.

The V gene is TRBV6-5, the J gene TRBJ2-7; D unresolved. The CDR3 sequence is 16 residues long. Looked up from germline, CDR1 is MNHEY and CDR2 is SVGAGI. V lost 0 bases, J lost 2 bases, and 14 bases lay in between. CDR3 in amino acids: CASSYSISGPPYEQYF. The CDR3 DNA follows: TGTGCCAGCAGTTACTCGATTTCGGGTCCCCCCTACGAGCAGTACTTC.

This clonotype appeared once. A single base separates this from a much larger clone, so it may be a read error. The chain combines TRBV6-4 with TRBJ1-2, with unresolved D. Per germline, CDR1 MRHNA and CDR2 SNTAGT. The CDR3 consists of 13 residues. Deletions cut 3 bases from V and 3 bases from J, with 8 bases between. DNA for the CDR3: TGTGCCAGCAGTGAGTCCGGGGACTATGGCTACACCTTC. Its translation: CASSESGDYGYTF.

The chain is built from TRBV6-5 and TRBJ2-7; TRBD1 agrees at 12 bases. CDR1 and CDR2 from the germline V gene are MNHEY and SVGAGI. This CDR3 is 17 amino acids long. V was pared by 2 bases and J by 3 bases, with 8 bases of the junction left unmatched. This CDR3 is CASSYTIRDRGLYEQYF. The CDR3 nucleotides read TGTGCCAGCAGTTACACTATACGGGACAGGGGGCTCTACGAGCAGTACTTC.

The chain has TRBV6-2 or TRBV6-3 and TRBJ2-3; 9 bases are shared with TRBD2. CDR3 length: 17 amino acids. Germline trimming cut 10 bases from V and 2 bases from J; bases unmatched to any gene: 16. Germline CDR1 reads MNHEY; CDR2 reads SVGEGT. The CDR3 reads CAIYILSTSGNTDTQYF. The CDR3 coding sequence is TGTGCCATCTATATACTTTCGACTAGCGGCAACACAGATACGCAGTATTTT.

The V gene is TRBV6-4, the J gene TRBJ1-1; D gene ambiguous. In germline, CDR1 is MRHNA, CDR2 SNTAGT. The CDR3 sequence is 13 residues long. Trimming removed 3 bases at V and 9 bases at J, with 14 bases between. In DNA, the CDR3 is TGTGCCAGCAGTGAACAGTGGGAGGGCAAAGCTTTCTTT. It yields the protein CASSEQWEGKAFF.

The table lists this clonotype with a few counts. The chain joins TRBV7-6 to TRBJ1-2; 7 bases are shared with TRBD1. Germline values: CDR1 SGHVS, CDR2 FNYEAQ. V trimming: 6 bases; J trimming: 4 bases; junction bases outside the gene matches: 11. This CDR3 is built from 15 residues. For the CDR3, the DNA is TGTGCCAGCAGTCAGGAACAGGGGTTAATCTATGGCTACACCTTC. As protein: CASSQEQGLIYGYTF.

In its sample, this clonotype ranks as medium-sized. This chain uses TRBV12-3 or TRBV12-4 with TRBJ2-3; D is uncertain. The CDR3 length is 15 residues. V was pared by 3 bases and J by 2 bases, with 12 bases between. The CDR3 spells CASSLENLDTDTQYF. CDR3 DNA: TGTGCCAGCAGTTTGGAAAACCTAGACACAGATACGCAGTATTTT.

This clonotype is labeled as medium-sized. The rearrangement uses TRBV6-2 or TRBV6-3 and TRBJ2-1, with a tentative D call TRBD1 (5 bases). The CDR3 runs to 15 residues. Germline lookup yields CDR1 MNHEY and CDR2 SVGEGT. Trimming took off 6 bases at V and 2 bases at J, with 14 bases between the two ends. The chain's CDR3 is CASSHDSHPYNEQFF. CDR3 DNA sequence: TGTGCCAGCAGCCATGACAGCCATCCCTACAATGAGCAGTTCTTC.

For the CDR3, the DNA is TGTGCCAGCAGCTTTACCACCTACGAGCAGTACTTC. It encodes CASSFTTYEQYF. The rearrangement uses TRBV7-6 and TRBJ2-7; no clear D. The CDR3 runs 12 residues. Trimming cost V 3 bases and J 2 bases, with 5 bases left between them. Germline CDR1 reads SGHVS; CDR2 reads FNYEAQ.

Within the sample, this clonotype is medium-sized. The rearrangement joins TRBV12-3 or TRBV12-4 to TRBJ1-1; a possible D gene is TRBD1 (5 bases). The CDR3 covers 15 residues. Trimming pared 5 bases from V and 1 base from J, leaving 14 bases between. CDR3 bases: TGTGCCAGCAGTGGGACTCCCGTATGGAACACTGAAGCTTTCTTT. It specifies CASSGTPVWNTEAFF.

This chain joins TRBV7-6 and TRBJ2-7, with D possibly TRBD2 on 7 matching bases. CDR3 length: 19 amino acids. V was clipped by 5 bases and J by 7 bases, with 33 bases between them. Germline values: CDR1 SGHVS, CDR2 FNYEAQ. This CDR3 reads CASSQRAGAARASYNEQYF. In DNA form, the CDR3 reads TGTGCCAGCAGCCAACGGGCGGGGGCCGCCCGAGCCTCCTACAATGAGCAGTACTTC.

The table lists this clonotype with a few counts. V gene TRBV7-6 combines with J gene TRBJ1-3; D gene uncertain. CDR3 length equals 15 residues. V was shortened by 4 bases and J by 0 bases, with 10 bases between the two germline ends. Germline V lookup: CDR1 SGHVS, CDR2 FNYEAQ. CDR3 sequence reads: CASSSGGSSGNTIYF. CDR3 nucleotide sequence: TGTGCCAGCAGCTCGGGCGGTTCCTCTGGAAACACCATATATTTT. The complete variable domain, with remaining parts taken from reference TRBV7-6 and TRBJ1-3, reads GAGVSQSPRYKVTKRGQDVALRCDPISGHVSLYWYRQALGQGPEFLTYFNYEAQQDKSGLPNDRFSAERPEGSISTLTIQRTEQRDSAMYRCASSSGGSSGNTIYFGEGSWLTVV.

By frequency in the sample, this clonotype is medium-sized. This rearrangement joins TRBV7-6 to TRBJ2-3; perhaps D is TRBD1 or TRBD2 (6 bases each). The germline CDR1 and CDR2 sequences are SGHVS and FNYEAQ. Trimming stripped 1 base from V and 6 bases from J, with 11 bases between. The CDR3 has 14 amino acids. The CDR3 loop is CASSLGGAADTQYF. The CDR3 DNA reads TGTGCCAGCAGCTTAGGGGGGGCCGCGGATACGCAGTATTTT.

This clonotype was detected only a few times. This chain connects TRBV19 to TRBJ1-4, with a possible D match to TRBD1 (5 bases). V was cut by 5 bases and J by 5 bases, with 12 bases left in between. Per the germline V gene, CDR1 is LNHDA and CDR2 is SQIVND (reference sequence). The CDR3 is made up of 14 amino acids. This chain's CDR3 is CASSWGDYNEKLFF. The CDR3 coding sequence is TGTGCCAGTAGTTGGGGGGATTACAATGAAAAACTGTTTTTT.

This sequence joins TRBV28 and TRBJ1-1, with D hard to call. Germline assignment: CDR1 MDHEN and CDR2 SYDVKM. V lost 1 base, J lost 11 bases, and 11 bases lay in between. CDR3 length: 12 residues. CDR3 nucleotides: TGTGCCAGCAGTTTATCGGCAGCCCGGGCTTTCTTT. Amino acids: CASSLSAARAFF.

This chain uses TRBV18 with TRBJ2-5; 15 bases are a match to TRBD2. Germline-derived CDR1 and CDR2 are KGHSH and LQKENI. The CDR3 length is 18 residues. V shed 3 bases and J 2 bases; nucleotides not matched to a gene: 7. The CDR3 loop is CASSPRGLAGGRQETQYF. The CDR3 nucleotides read TGTGCCAGCTCACCGCGAGGACTAGCGGGGGGGCGGCAAGAGACCCAGTACTTC. Full variable domain (rest looked up from reference TRBV18 and TRBJ2-5): NAGVMQNPRHLVRRRGQEARLRCSPMKGHSHVYWYRQLPEEGLKFMVYLQKENIIDESGMPKERFSAEFPKEGPSILRIQQVVRGDSAAYFCASSPRGLAGGRQETQYFGPGTRLLVL.

This clonotype is categorized as medium-sized. The rearrangement links TRBV5-5 to TRBJ2-5; unclear D gene. Germline V gene data show CDR1 as SGHKS and CDR2 as YYEKEE (reference sequence). The germline V and J ends were trimmed by 7 bases and 0 bases, with 4 bases remaining between them. CDR3 length: 11 amino acids. Written as DNA, the CDR3 is TGTGCCAGCTCAGACCAAGAGACCCAGTACTTC. Protein: CASSDQETQYF.

This clonotype was picked up a small number of times. CDR3 amino acids: CAISETLDSSSYEQYF. The CDR3 DNA reads TGTGCCATCAGTGAAACGTTAGACTCGAGCTCCTACGAGCAGTACTTC. The chain has TRBV10-3 and TRBJ2-7; no definite D call. The CDR3 totals 16 residues. CDR1 is ENHRY and CDR2 is SYGVKD in the germline V gene. The V and J ends lost 3 bases and 0 bases respectively, with 15 bases between them.

V usage is TRBV6-4 and J usage is TRBJ2-5; the match to TRBD1 covers 10 bases. Germline trimming cut 3 bases from V and 5 bases from J; bases unmatched to any gene: 6. Germline CDR1 MRHNA, CDR2 SNTAGT. The CDR3 spans 15 residues. The CDR3 DNA reads as TGTGCCAGCAGTGAACCCGGACAGGGGGTTGAGACCCAGTACTTC. This encodes CASSEPGQGVETQYF.

V usage is TRBV20-1 and J usage is TRBJ1-2; 10 bases match TRBD1. CDR3 length: 15 amino acids. Trimming took 6 bases from V and 4 from J; bases not matched to a gene: 11. The germline V gene has CDR1 DFQATT and CDR2 SNEGSKA (reference sequence). The CDR3 spells CSAGEPGQGSYGYTF. As DNA, the CDR3 is TGCAGTGCGGGTGAACCGGGACAGGGGAGCTATGGCTACACCTTC.

The V gene is TRBV5-5, the J gene TRBJ2-7; D perhaps matches TRBD2 (6 bases). The V end was cut by 4 bases, the J end by 6 bases, with 17 bases between. This CDR3 has 14 residues. Germline CDR1 SGHKS, CDR2 YYEKEE (reference sequence). DNA for the CDR3: TGTGCCAGCAGCCTCGGGGAAGCGGGTAGCGAGCAGTACTTC. It is translated as CASSLGEAGSEQYF.

Note on this clonotype: A read error may be the cause here, since a much bigger clone is one base away. The gene calls are TRBV5-5 and TRBJ2-1; possible D gene TRBD1, 5 bases. CDR3 length: 14 residues. CDR1 is SGHKS and CDR2 is YYEKEE in the germline V gene (reference sequence). The CDR3, as DNA: TGTGCCAGTAGTAGGCAGGGCTCCTACAATGAGAAGTTCTTC. It specifies CASSRQGSYNEKFF.

About this clonotype: A read error may explain this, as a much larger clone is one base away. The CDR3 sequence is CASSQQGYKKLFF. In DNA form, the CDR3 reads TGTGCCAGCAGTCAACAGGGGTATAAAAAACTGTTTTTT. The chain joins TRBV6-5 to TRBJ1-4; 7 nucleotides match TRBD1. This CDR3 contains 13 residues. The germline V gene encodes CDR1 MNHEY and CDR2 SVGAGI. The V segment lost 5 bases and the J segment 9 bases; nucleotides outside the gene matches: 6.